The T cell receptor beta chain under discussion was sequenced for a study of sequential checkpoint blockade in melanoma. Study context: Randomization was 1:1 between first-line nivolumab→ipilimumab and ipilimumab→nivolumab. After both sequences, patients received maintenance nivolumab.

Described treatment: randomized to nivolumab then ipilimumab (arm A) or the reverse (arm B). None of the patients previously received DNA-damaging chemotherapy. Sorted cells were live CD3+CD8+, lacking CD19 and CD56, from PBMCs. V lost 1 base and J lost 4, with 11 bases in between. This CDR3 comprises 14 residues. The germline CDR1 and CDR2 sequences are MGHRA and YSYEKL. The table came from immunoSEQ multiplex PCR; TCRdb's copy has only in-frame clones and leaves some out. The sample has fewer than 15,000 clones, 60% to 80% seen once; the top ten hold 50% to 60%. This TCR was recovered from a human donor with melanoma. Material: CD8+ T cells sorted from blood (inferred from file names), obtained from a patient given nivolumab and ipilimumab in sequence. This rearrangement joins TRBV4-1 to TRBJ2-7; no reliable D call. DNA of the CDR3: TGCGCCAGCAGCCAAGGCCATGCACTATACGAGCAGTACTTC. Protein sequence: CASSQGHALYEQYF.